The 3 T cell receptor beta chains given below trace back to one sample, sequenced in a study of T cell responses to AZD1222 COVID-19 vaccine. Clones were sequenced by immunoSEQ multiplex PCR, and TCRdb holds only the in-frame ones, with some missing. The sample has about 220,000 clones, 85% to 95% seen once; the top ten hold 0.9% to 1.1%. This material consisted of peripheral blood, taken on day 0 of MenACWY control vaccination. These receptor sequences come from an adult in good health.

This chain links TRBV19 with TRBJ1-4, with D unresolved. Per the germline V gene, CDR1 is LNHDA and CDR2 is SQIVND (reference sequence). The CDR3 is 15 amino acids. Trimming left V 5 bases short and J 8 bases short, with 18 bases between. CDR3 in amino acids: CASSPMGNSREKLFF. The CDR3 bases are TGTGCCAGTAGTCCGATGGGGAATAGTAGGGAAAAACTGTTTTTT.

The rearrangement uses TRBV6-5 and TRBJ1-1; the D is unclear. In germline, CDR1 is MNHEY, CDR2 SVGAGI. This CDR3 is 13 amino acids long. Trimming took off 6 bases at V and 1 base at J, with 9 bases between the two ends. The CDR3 loop is CASRSTGNTEAFF. The CDR3 DNA reads TGTGCCAGCAGATCGACGGGGAACACTGAAGCTTTCTTT.

The chain is built from TRBV19 and TRBJ1-2; 7 positions match TRBD1. V shed 8 bases, J shed 4 bases, and the junction held 16 bases outside the gene matches. CDR1 and CDR2 from the germline V gene are LNHDA and SQIVND (reference sequence). This CDR3 contains 16 residues. As DNA, the CDR3 is TGTGCCAGTGAAGGACAGGAACCCAAGGAATCCTATGGCTACACCTTC. Amino acids: CASEGQEPKESYGYTF.